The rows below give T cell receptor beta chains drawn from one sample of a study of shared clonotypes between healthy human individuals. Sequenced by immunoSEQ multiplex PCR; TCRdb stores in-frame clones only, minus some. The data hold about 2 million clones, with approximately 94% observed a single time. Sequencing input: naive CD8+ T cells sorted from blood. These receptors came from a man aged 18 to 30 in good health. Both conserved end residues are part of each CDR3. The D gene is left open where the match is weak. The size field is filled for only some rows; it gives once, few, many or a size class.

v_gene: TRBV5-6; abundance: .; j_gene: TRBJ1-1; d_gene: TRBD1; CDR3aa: CASSLGGGRMNTEAFF; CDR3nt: TGTGCCAGCAGCTTGGGAGGGGGCCGGATGAACACTGAAGCTTTCTTT
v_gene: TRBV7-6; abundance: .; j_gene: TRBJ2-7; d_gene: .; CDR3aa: CASSSVPYEQYF; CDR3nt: TGTGCCAGCAGCTCTGTACCATACGAGCAGTACTTC
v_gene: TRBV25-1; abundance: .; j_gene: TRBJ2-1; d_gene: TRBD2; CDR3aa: CASSDGLSGGSYNEQFF; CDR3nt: TGTGCCAGCAGTGACGGACTATCGGGAGGATCCTACAATGAGCAGTTCTTC
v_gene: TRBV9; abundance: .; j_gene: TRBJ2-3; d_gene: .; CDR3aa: CASSDPGAADTQYF; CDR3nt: TGTGCCAGCAGCGACCCGGGGGCCGCAGATACGCAGTATTTT
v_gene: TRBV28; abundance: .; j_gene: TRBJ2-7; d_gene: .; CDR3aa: CASSPQGWHEQYF; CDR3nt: TGTGCCAGCAGTCCCCAGGGGTGGCACGAGCAGTACTTC
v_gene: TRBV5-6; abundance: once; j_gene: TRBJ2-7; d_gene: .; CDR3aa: CASSSTVNYEQYF; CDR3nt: TGTGCCAGCAGCTCGACGGTGAACTACGAGCAGTACTTC
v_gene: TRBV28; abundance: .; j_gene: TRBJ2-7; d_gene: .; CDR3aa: CASSLGTGYEQYF; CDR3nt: TGTGCCAGCAGTTTAGGGACGGGTTACGAGCAGTACTTC
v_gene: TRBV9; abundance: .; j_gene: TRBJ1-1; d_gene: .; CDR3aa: CASSVGPEAFF; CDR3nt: TGTGCCAGCAGCGTCGGACCTGAAGCTTTCTTT
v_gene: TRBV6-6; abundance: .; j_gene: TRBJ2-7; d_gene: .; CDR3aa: CASSPGLTYEQYF; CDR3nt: TGTGCCAGCAGCCCAGGGCTAACCTACGAGCAGTACTTC
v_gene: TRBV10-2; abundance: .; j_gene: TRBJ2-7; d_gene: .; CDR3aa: CASTDLSNEQYF; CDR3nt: TGCGCCAGCACGGACCTAAGCAACGAGCAGTACTTC
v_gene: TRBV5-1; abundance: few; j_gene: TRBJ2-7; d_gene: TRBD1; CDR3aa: CASSLAGQGDEQYF; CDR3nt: TGCGCCAGCAGCTTGGCGGGGCAGGGGGACGAGCAGTACTTC
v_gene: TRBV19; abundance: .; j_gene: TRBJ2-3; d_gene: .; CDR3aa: CASSSGAYEDTQYF; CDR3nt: TGTGCCAGTAGTAGCGGGGCCTATGAAGATACGCAGTATTTT
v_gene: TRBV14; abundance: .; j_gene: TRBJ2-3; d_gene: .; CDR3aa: CASSHPTSLTDTQYF; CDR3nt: TGTGCCAGCAGCCACCCGACTAGTTTGACAGATACGCAGTATTTT
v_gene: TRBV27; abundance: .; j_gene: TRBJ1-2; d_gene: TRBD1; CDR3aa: CASSAQTGDYGYTF; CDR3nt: TGTGCCAGCAGTGCCCAGACAGGGGACTATGGCTACACCTTC
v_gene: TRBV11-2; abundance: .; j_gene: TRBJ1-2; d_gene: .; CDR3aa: CASSTDYGYTF; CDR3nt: TGTGCCAGCAGCACCGACTATGGCTACACCTTC
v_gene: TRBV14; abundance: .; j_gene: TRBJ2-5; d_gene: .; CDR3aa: CASSQEKAGKRPQYF; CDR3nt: TGTGCCAGCAGCCAAGAGAAGGCCGGCAAGAGACCCCAGTACTTC
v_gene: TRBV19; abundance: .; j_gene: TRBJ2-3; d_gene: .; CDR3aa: CASTEQDTDTQYF; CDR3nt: TGTGCCAGTACGGAACAGGACACAGATACGCAGTATTTT
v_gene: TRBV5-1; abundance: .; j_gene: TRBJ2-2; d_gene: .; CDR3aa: CASKEGNTGELFF; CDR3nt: TGCGCCAGCAAGGAGGGGAACACCGGGGAGCTGTTTTTT
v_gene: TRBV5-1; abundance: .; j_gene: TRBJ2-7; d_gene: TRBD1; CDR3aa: CASSFDRGYEQYF; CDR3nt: TGCGCCAGCAGCTTCGACAGGGGCTACGAGCAGTACTTC
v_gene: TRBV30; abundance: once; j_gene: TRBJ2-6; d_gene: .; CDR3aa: CAWTLPRGSGANVLTF; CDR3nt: TGTGCCTGGACCCTTCCCCGAGGCTCTGGGGCCAACGTCCTGACTTTC